The rows below give T cell receptor beta chains drawn from one sample of a study of cytomegalovirus exposure and HLA in healthy donors. Data came from immunoSEQ multiplex PCR; TCRdb stores just in-frame clones and leaves some out. The data contain about 120,000 clones, about nine tenths of them singletons. Sequences were obtained from PBMCs. All receptors derive from a man between 18 and 35 years old in good health and CMV-seropositive. Both conserved end residues are part of each CDR3. Fields, in order: clone size, J gene, V gene, D gene, CDR3 protein, CDR3 DNA. D genes are given only for firm matches. Size tells how often a clone was seen (once, few, many) or the class of an expanded clone, and some rows leave it out.

>few|TRBJ2-5|TRBV2|NA
CASRYAAAGSYQETQYF
TGTGCCAGCAGGTACGCGGCGGCGGGGAGCTACCAAGAGACCCAGTACTTC
>once|TRBJ1-3|TRBV7-6|NA
CASSLKERGPSGNTIYF
TGTGCCAGCAGCTTAAAGGAAAGAGGGCCCTCTGGAAACACCATATATTTT
>NA|TRBJ2-1|TRBV10-3|TRBD1
CAIALMGTGDNEQFF
TGTGCCATCGCTCTTATGGGGACAGGGGACAATGAGCAGTTCTTC
>NA|TRBJ2-7|TRBV2|NA
CASSETMGTPYEQYF
TGTGCCAGCAGTGAAACAATGGGCACCCCTTACGAGCAGTACTTC
>NA|TRBJ2-5|TRBV12-5|NA
CASDYGQIQETQYF
TGTGCTAGTGATTACGGACAGATACAAGAGACCCAGTACTTC
>NA|TRBJ1-2|TRBV6-5|TRBD1
CASRTGGAGGYTF
TGTGCCTCCCGGACAGGGGGCGCGGGGGGCTACACCTTC
>NA|TRBJ2-3|TRBV27|TRBD2
CASGASGATDTQYF
TGTGCCAGCGGGGCTAGCGGGGCAACAGATACGCAGTATTTT
>NA|TRBJ2-7|TRBV2|NA
CASSGQYEQYF
TGTGCCAGCAGTGGCCAGTACGAGCAGTACTTC
>NA|TRBJ1-2|TRBV14|NA
CASSQMVAGVFSF
TGTGCCAGCAGCCAAATGGTGGCAGGGGTATTCTCCTTC
>NA|TRBJ1-4|TRBV19|NA
CASRLDRSNEKLFF
TGTGCCAGTAGGTTGGACAGAAGTAATGAAAAACTGTTTTTT
>NA|TRBJ1-1|TRBV7-9|TRBD1
CASSPTGGKGTTEAFF
TGTGCCAGCAGCCCGACAGGGGGGAAGGGTACAACTGAAGCTTTCTTT
>NA|TRBJ2-2|TRBV5-1|TRBD1
CASSSTGTGFTGELFF
TGCGCCAGCAGCTCAACCGGGACAGGGTTCACCGGGGAGCTGTTTTTT
>NA|TRBJ1-5|TRBV28|NA
CASSLGTGVQPQHF
TGTGCCAGCAGTCTAGGGACGGGGGTTCAGCCCCAGCATTTT
>NA|TRBJ1-1|TRBV27|NA
CASSSTGMTEAFF
TGTGCCAGCAGTTCGACAGGAATGACTGAAGCTTTCTTT
>NA|TRBJ2-1|TRBV5-8|TRBD2
CASSLGLAGGSYNEQFF
TGTGCCAGCAGCTTGGGACTAGCGGGGGGATCCTACAATGAGCAGTTCTTC
>NA|TRBJ1-2|TRBV10-2|NA
CASSDPIFGPIRGYTF
TGCGCCAGCAGTGACCCAATCTTTGGGCCGATTCGAGGCTACACCTTC
>NA|TRBJ1-3|TRBV5-1|NA
CASSLVPPGINAGNTIYF
TGCGCCAGCAGCTTGGTCCCCCCCGGGATTAATGCTGGAAACACCATATATTTT
>NA|TRBJ2-1|TRBV10-1|TRBD2
CASSDGRGGSYNEQFF
TGCGCCAGCAGTGATGGCCGGGGGGGTTCCTACAATGAGCAGTTCTTC
>NA|TRBJ2-3|TRBV7-2|NA
CASSLGTPTQYF
TGTGCCAGCAGCTTAGGCACACCCACGCAGTATTTT
>NA|TRBJ1-1|TRBV19|TRBD1
CASRSQGVGTEAFF
TGTGCCAGTAGATCACAGGGGGTTGGCACTGAAGCTTTCTTT
>once|TRBJ1-2|TRBV7-2|NA
CASSSNPAGGYTF
TGTGCCAGCAGCTCTAACCCCGCAGGTGGCTACACCTTC
>few|TRBJ2-7|TRBV19|TRBD1
CASGDRYEQYF
TGTGCCAGTGGGGACAGGTACGAGCAGTACTTC
>NA|TRBJ2-2|TRBV7-8|TRBD1
CASSPLTGGNTGELFF
TGTGCCAGCAGCCCCCTGACAGGGGGTAACACCGGGGAGCTGTTTTTT
>once|TRBJ2-2|TRBV4-3|NA
CASSQLPGEDTGELFF
TGCGCCAGCAGCCAGCTCCCGGGTGAGGACACCGGGGAGCTGTTTTTT
>NA|TRBJ2-5|TRBV15|TRBD2
CATSRGLAPQETQYF
TGTGCCACCAGCAGAGGACTAGCCCCACAAGAGACCCAGTACTTC
>once|TRBJ2-5|TRBV5-6|TRBD2
CASSLAGGETQYF
TGTGCCAGCAGCCTGGCCGGGGGGGAGACCCAGTACTTC
>NA|TRBJ2-3|TRBV5-4|TRBD1
CASSLMQDRSTDTQYF
TGTGCCAGCAGCTTGATGCAGGACAGGTCCACAGATACGCAGTATTTT
>NA|TRBJ2-1|TRBV7-8|TRBD2
CASSPTRGDNEQFF
TGTGCCAGCAGCCCCACGCGGGGGGACAATGAGCAGTTCTTC
>NA|TRBJ2-5|TRBV2|NA
CASSQAQETQYF
TGTGCCAGCAGCCAGGCCCAAGAGACCCAGTACTTC
>NA|TRBJ1-1|TRBV5-1|NA
CASSTGATVNTEAFF
TGCGCCAGCAGCACTGGTGCCACAGTGAACACTGAAGCTTTCTTT
>NA|TRBJ1-6|TRBV5-1|TRBD1
CASRQGGSYNSPLHF
TGCGCCAGCAGACAGGGGGGCTCCTATAATTCACCCCTCCACTTT
>NA|TRBJ1-2|TRBV19|NA
CASSSATKNYGYTF
TGTGCCAGTAGTTCCGCGACAAAAAACTATGGCTACACCTTC
>once|TRBJ2-3|TRBV11-2|TRBD2
CASSLMLAGVRTDTQYF
TGTGCCAGCAGCTTAATGCTAGCGGGGGTACGCACAGATACGCAGTATTTT
>NA|TRBJ2-2|TRBV4-1|NA
CASSQVGARNTGELFF
TGCGCCAGCAGCCAAGTGGGGGCCCGGAACACCGGGGAGCTGTTTTTT
>NA|TRBJ2-3|TRBV7-2|TRBD2
CASSLASGGTDTQYF
TGTGCCAGCAGCTTAGCGAGCGGGGGCACAGATACGCAGTATTTT
>NA|TRBJ2-7|TRBV13|TRBD2
CASSPGLEIGEQYF
TGTGCCAGCAGCCCGGGACTAGAAATTGGCGAGCAGTACTTC
>NA|TRBJ2-3|TRBV10-3|NA
CAISEAGEVDTQYF
TGTGCCATCAGTGAAGCCGGGGAGGTAGATACGCAGTATTTT
>NA|TRBJ1-5|TRBV2|TRBD1
CASSRDSHQPQHF
TGTGCCAGCAGTCGGGACAGCCATCAGCCCCAGCATTTT
>NA|TRBJ1-1|TRBV28|NA
CASSLFGQSYEAFF
TGTGCCAGCAGTTTATTCGGACAGTCTTATGAAGCTTTCTTT
>NA|TRBJ2-3|TRBV27|NA
CASSTSRGATQYF
TGTGCCAGCAGTACCTCTCGTGGGGCCACGCAGTATTTT
>NA|TRBJ1-1|TRBV5-1|NA
CASSFGGHQNTEAFF
TGCGCCAGCAGCTTTGGTGGACACCAAAACACTGAAGCTTTCTTT
>NA|TRBJ2-1|TRBV7-9|TRBD2
CASSSPVLAGGNNEQFF
TGTGCCAGCAGCTCCCCCGTATTAGCGGGGGGAAACAATGAGCAGTTCTTC
>few|TRBJ1-3|TRBV5-6|NA
CASTRGENTIYF
TGTGCCAGCACTCGAGGCGAAAACACCATATATTTT